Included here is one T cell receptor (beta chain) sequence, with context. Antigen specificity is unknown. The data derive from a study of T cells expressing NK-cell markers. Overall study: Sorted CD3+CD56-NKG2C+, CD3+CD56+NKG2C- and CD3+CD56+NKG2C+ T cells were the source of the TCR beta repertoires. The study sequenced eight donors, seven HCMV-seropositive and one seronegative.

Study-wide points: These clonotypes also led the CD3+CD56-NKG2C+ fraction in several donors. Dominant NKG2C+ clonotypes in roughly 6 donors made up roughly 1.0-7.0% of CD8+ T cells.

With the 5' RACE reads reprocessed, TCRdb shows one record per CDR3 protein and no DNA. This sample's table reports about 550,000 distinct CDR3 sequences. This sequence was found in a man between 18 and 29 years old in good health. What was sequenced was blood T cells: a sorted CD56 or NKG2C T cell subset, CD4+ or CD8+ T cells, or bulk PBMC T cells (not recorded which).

The chain's CDR3 is CATRGQRLFTEAFF. V and J are TRBV5-1 and TRBJ1-1; TCRdb calls TRBD1, which cannot be checked without DNA. Per the germline V gene, CDR1 is SGHRS and CDR2 is YFSETQ. This CDR3 has 14 amino acids.